The 23 T cell receptor beta chains below all came from one sample that was sequenced in a study of tumor and adjacent non-tumor tissue in lung cancer. The template was RNA from unsorted bulk tissue. A modified ARM-PCR protocol with three rounds of nested PCR amplified TCRbeta. MiXCR, run by TCRdb on the multiplex PCR reads, gives a single entry per CDR3 protein. The sample includes about 140,000 distinct CDR3 sequences, 60% to 70% seen only once; the top ten take around a sixth. Material: lung tumor tissue. These receptors all stem from a man aged 55 to 69 with small cell lung cancer.

V and J are TRBV4-1 and TRBJ2-2, with 7 bases matching TRBD1. The junction had 8 bases not matched to a gene; V was cut back by 5 bases and J by 2 bases. The CDR3 covers 16 residues. CDR1 MGHRA and CDR2 YSYEKL come from the germline V gene. CDR3 in DNA: TGCGCCAGCAGCAGCACTTGGGACAGAAACACCGGGGAGCTGTTTTTT. As protein: CASSSTWDRNTGELFF.

This clonotype was detected a few times. The J gene is TRBJ2-1, the V gene TRBV20-1; D ambiguous. CDR3 length: 13 amino acids. Trimming pared 5 bases from V and 10 bases from J, leaving 18 bases between. Germline values: CDR1 DFQATT, CDR2 SNEGSKA (reference sequence). This CDR3 is CSAADVSYEEQFF. The CDR3 DNA reads as TGCAGTGCTGCGGACGTTTCCTACGAAGAGCAGTTCTTC.

This clonotype appeared a single time. The chain joins TRBV29-1 to TRBJ2-2, with 7 bases that match TRBD2. V was clipped by 8 bases and J by 1 base; unmatched bases: 10. The V gene's germline CDR1 is SQVTM and CDR2 ANQGSEA. The CDR3 length is 15 residues. The CDR3 region is CSIVLAPVNTGELFF. The CDR3 nucleotides are TGCAGCATCGTACTAGCGCCAGTGAACACCGGGGAGCTGTTTTTT.

The rearrangement joins TRBV20-1 to TRBJ2-3; TRBD2 agrees at 10 bases. V lost 0 bases to trimming and J lost 5 bases; unmatched junction nucleotides: 2. Per the germline V gene, CDR1 is DFQATT and CDR2 is SNEGSKA (reference sequence). The CDR3 loop spans 14 amino acids. CDR3 in DNA: TGCAGTGCTAGAGACCGACTAGCGGGAGATACGCAGTATTTT. As protein: CSARDRLAGDTQYF.

This clonotype was recorded at least ten times. The chain links TRBV20-1 to TRBJ2-1, with 14 bases fitting TRBD2. Germline V gives CDR1 DFQATT, CDR2 SNEGSKA (reference sequence). This CDR3 is built from 18 residues. The V gene end was trimmed by 1 base and the J gene end by 5 bases; junction bases not matched to a gene: 10. CDR3 nucleotide sequence: TGCAGTGCTAGAGTCCCAGGGTGGGGACTAGCGGGAGACAATGAGCAGTTCTTC. This encodes CSARVPGWGLAGDNEQFF.

This clonotype was seen just once. One junction end disagrees with the germline gene, perhaps due to a read error. V and J are TRBV19 and TRBJ2-6; 9 positions match TRBD1. In germline, CDR1 is LNHDA, CDR2 SQIVND (reference sequence). This CDR3 has 16 residues. CDR3 loop: CASSSRDRVGANVLSF. CDR3 nucleotides: TGTGCCAGTAGTAGCCGGGACAGGGTTGGGGCCAACGTCCTGTCTTTC.

Worth noting for this clonotype: With a much larger clone just one base away, this may be a read error. This chain links TRBV6-5 with TRBJ2-1; the D is unclear. The CDR3 consists of 13 residues. Germline assignment: CDR1 MNHEY and CDR2 SVGAGI. Here the CDR3 reads CASSRSGYNEQLF. The CDR3 coding sequence is TGTGCCAGCAGCCGCTCCGGGTACAATGAGCAGCTCTTC.

V and J are TRBV20-1 and TRBJ2-1; 7 bases map to TRBD1. Germline V CDR1 and CDR2: DFQATT, SNEGSKA (reference sequence). J lost 7 bases, V lost 5 bases, and 5 bases had no gene match. CDR3 size: 12 residues. CDR3 sequence reads: CSAGYRGNEQFF. As DNA, the CDR3 is TGCAGTGCTGGATACAGGGGTAATGAGCAGTTCTTC.

A note on this clonotype: At one boundary the junction diverges from the germline segment, which might be a read error. The rearrangement uses TRBV5-5 and TRBJ2-5; a possible D gene is TRBD1 (6 bases). The CDR3 is made up of 14 amino acids. Germline CDR1 SGHKS, CDR2 YYEKEE (reference sequence). The CDR3 spells CATSSGQLQETQYF. CDR3 DNA: TGTGCCACCAGCTCAGGACAGCTCCAAGAGACCCAGTACTTC.

Regarding this clonotype: A much larger clone sits a single nucleotide away, making a read error possible. This sequence joins TRBV7-9 and TRBJ1-2; D is unclear. The germline V and J ends were trimmed by 0 bases and 2 bases, with 7 bases remaining between them. CDR3 length: 14 residues. CDR1 SEHNR and CDR2 FQNEAQ come from the germline V gene (reference sequence). This CDR3 reads CASSLAETNYGYTF. DNA of the CDR3: TGTGCCAGCAGCTTAGCTGAGACAAACTATGGCTACACCTTC.

This clonotype has a count of ten or more. The chain couples TRBV11-2 to TRBJ2-7; D remains unclear. Trimming stripped 1 base from V and 0 bases from J, with 10 bases between. CDR3 length: 15 amino acids. Germline V gene data show CDR1 as SGHAT and CDR2 as FQNNGV. In nucleotides, the CDR3 is TGTGCCAGCAGCTTAGGTGCTGGTAGCTCCTACGAGCAGTACGTC. Its translation: CASSLGAGSSYEQYV.

This sequence joins TRBV6-1 and TRBJ2-7, with D unresolved. This CDR3 contains 13 residues. Germline V gene data show CDR1 as MNHNS and CDR2 as SASEGT. Trimming took off 5 bases at V and 3 bases at J, with 11 bases between the two ends. CDR3 protein: CASSSGSCYEQYV. The CDR3 region has the DNA TGTGCCAGCAGTAGTGGGTCCTGCTACGAGCAGTACGTC.

Details on this clonotype: The junction departs from germline at one end; a sequencing error may be responsible. The chain carries TRBV5-6 and TRBJ2-7, with D possibly being TRBD1 (7 bases). The CDR3 has 14 residues. Germline CDR1 SGHDT, CDR2 YYEEEE. The CDR3 nucleotides read TGTGCCAGCAACTTGGAGGGGGCTTCCTACGAGCAGTACTTC. This codes for CASNLEGASYEQYF.

This clonotype has just a few counts. The chain couples TRBV12-5 to TRBJ2-7; D is uncertain. V was trimmed by 1 base and J by 4 bases, leaving 5 bases between them. CDR1 and CDR2 from the germline V gene are LGHNT and FRNRAP. This CDR3 has 12 residues. The CDR3 bases are TGTGCTAGTGGTTTGGGGGTTTACGAGCAGTACTTC. As protein: CASGLGVYEQYF. Combining the CDR3 with reference TRBV12-5 and TRBJ2-7 gives the whole variable domain DARVTQTPRHKVTEMGQEVTMRCQPILGHNTVFWYRQTMMQGLELLAYFRNRAPLDDSGMPKDRFSAEMPDATLATLKIQPSEPRDSAVYFCASGLGVYEQYFGPGTRLTVT.

A remark on this clonotype: At one end, the junction sequence differs from germline, possibly due to a read error. J is TRBJ2-7 and V is TRBV12-3 or TRBV12-4; D possibly corresponds to TRBD1 (7 bases). This CDR3 has 16 amino acids. The CDR3, as DNA: TGTGCCAGCAGCCCTGGCGGGACAGACTGGAGCTACGAGCAATATTTC. Amino acid sequence: CASSPGGTDWSYEQYF.

A single count supports this clonotype. It may be a read error: a sequence one base away is much more abundant. V and J are TRBV20-1 and TRBJ2-3; 7 bases fit TRBD2. Germline CDR1 and CDR2: DFQATT and SNEGSKA (reference sequence). This CDR3 region has 15 residues. The CDR3 DNA follows: TGCACTGCTAAAAGAGGGAGGGCCGGGGGAGATACGCAGTATTTT. Translated: CTAKRGRAGGDTQYF.

On this clonotype itself: Just one base apart from a much larger clone, this may be a read error. V gene TRBV6-1 combines with J gene TRBJ2-1, with 9 bases lining up with TRBD1. With 3 bases clipped from V and 6 bases from J, the junction kept 15 bases outside the gene matches. This CDR3 has 18 residues. CDR1 is MNHNS, CDR2 SASEGT, per germline. CDR3 nucleotide sequence: TGTGCCAGCAGTGAGGCTTCCCCCGTTTGGGACAGGGCCAATGAGCAGTTCTTC. It yields the protein CASSEASPVWDRANEQFF.

In its sample, this clonotype was seen many times. The gene calls are TRBV11-3 and TRBJ2-1; 8 nucleotides align to TRBD2. The CDR3 extends over 14 amino acids. Per the germline V gene, CDR1 is SGHNT and CDR2 is YENEEA. The V gene end was trimmed by 1 base and the J gene end by 8 bases; junction bases not matched to a gene: 4. The CDR3 coding sequence is TGTGCCAGCAGCTTAGGAGCGGGAGTCGATGAGCAGTTCTTC. Protein: CASSLGAGVDEQFF.

With respect to this clonotype: One end of the junction fails to match germline, which may point to a read error. The chain uses TRBV11-2 and TRBJ1-2; D gene unclear. From germline, CDR1 is SGHAT and CDR2 FQNNGV. CDR3 length: 13 amino acids. CDR3 in amino acids: CPSSFTESYGYTF. The CDR3 coding sequence is TGTCCCAGCAGCTTCACAGAGTCCTATGGCTACACCTTC.

V is TRBV11-3 and J is TRBJ1-1, with D uncertain. The CDR3 consists of 12 residues. The germline V gene has CDR1 SGHNT and CDR2 YENEEA. The chain's CDR3 is CTNSLAYTEAFF. CDR3 DNA: TGTACCAACAGCTTAGCTTATACTGAAGCTTTCTTT.

This clonotype was recorded only once. Germline and junction disagree at one end, which may indicate a read error. The rearrangement uses TRBV6-6 and TRBJ1-6; D ambiguous. This CDR3 region has 15 residues. From germline, CDR1 is MNHNY and CDR2 SVGAGI (reference sequence). Here the CDR3 DNA reads TGTGCCAGCAGTTACAAGGATTCCTGTAATTCACCCCTCCACTTT. Its protein is CASSYKDSCNSPLHF.

The genes are TRBV5-1 and TRBJ2-5, with D unresolved. CDR3 length: 13 residues. Trimming shortened V by 3 bases and J by 7 bases, and 13 bases separated the two germline ends. Germline V CDR1 and CDR2: SGHRS, YFSETQ. The chain's CDR3 is CASSYSGQLTQYF. Here the CDR3 DNA reads TGCGCCAGCAGCTACTCCGGGCAGTTGACCCAGTACTTC. The whole variable domain, remainder taken from reference TRBV5-1 and TRBJ2-5, is KAGVTQTPRYLIKTRGQQVTLSCSPISGHRSVSWYQQTPGQGLQFLFEYFSETQRNKGNFPGRFSGRQFSNSRSEMNVSTLELGDSALYLCASSYSGQLTQYFGPGTRLLVL.

This clonotype was seen more than once but under ten times. This chain joins TRBV21-1 and TRBJ2-3; TRBD1, the table's D call, lacks a check against the DNA. TRBV21-1 is given as a pseudogene. This CDR3 comprises 16 residues. CDR3 in amino acids: CASSKWAGRGTDTQYF. The CDR3 nucleotides are TGTGCCAGCAGCAAATGGGCGGGACGGGGTACAGATACGCAGTATTTT.